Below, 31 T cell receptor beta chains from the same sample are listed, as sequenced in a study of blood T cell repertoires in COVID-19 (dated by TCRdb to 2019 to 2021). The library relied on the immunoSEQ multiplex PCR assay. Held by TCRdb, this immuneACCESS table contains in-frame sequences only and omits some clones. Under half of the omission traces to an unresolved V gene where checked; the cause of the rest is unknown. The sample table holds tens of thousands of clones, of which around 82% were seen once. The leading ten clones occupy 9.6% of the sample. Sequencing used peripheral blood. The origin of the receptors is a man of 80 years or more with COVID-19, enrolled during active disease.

The DNA of the CDR3 is TGTGCCACCAGTGGCCGTCCTTGGGCATCCGGGGAGCTGTTTTTT. Its translation is CATSGRPWASGELFF. The chain couples TRBV24-1 to TRBJ2-2; D remains ambiguous. V lost 5 bases and J lost 6, with 15 bases in between. The CDR3 is 15 residues long. Germline V gene lookup returns CDR1 KGHDR and CDR2 SFDVKD.

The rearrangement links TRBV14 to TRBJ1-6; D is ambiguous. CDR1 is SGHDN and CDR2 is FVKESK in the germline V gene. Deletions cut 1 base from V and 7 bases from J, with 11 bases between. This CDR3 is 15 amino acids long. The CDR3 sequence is CASSQGHFPNSPLHF. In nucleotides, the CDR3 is TGTGCCAGCAGCCAAGGCCACTTTCCCAATTCACCCCTCCACTTT.

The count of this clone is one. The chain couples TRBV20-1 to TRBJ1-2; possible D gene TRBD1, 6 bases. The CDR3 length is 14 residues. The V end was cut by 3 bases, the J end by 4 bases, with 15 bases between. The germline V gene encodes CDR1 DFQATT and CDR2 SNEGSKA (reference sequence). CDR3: CSASEGQGGYGYTF. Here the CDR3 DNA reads TGCAGTGCTAGTGAAGGACAAGGGGGCTATGGCTACACCTTC.

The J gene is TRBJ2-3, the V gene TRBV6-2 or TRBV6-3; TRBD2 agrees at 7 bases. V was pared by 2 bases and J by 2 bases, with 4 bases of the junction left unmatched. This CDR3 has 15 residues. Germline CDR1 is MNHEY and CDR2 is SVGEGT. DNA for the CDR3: TGTGCCAGCAGTTACGGGAGGGTGATCACAGATACGCAGTATTTT. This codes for CASSYGRVITDTQYF.

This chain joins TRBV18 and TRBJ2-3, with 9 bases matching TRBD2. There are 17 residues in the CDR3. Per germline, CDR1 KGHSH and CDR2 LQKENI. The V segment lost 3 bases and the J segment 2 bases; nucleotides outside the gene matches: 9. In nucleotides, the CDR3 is TGTGCCAGCTCACCCCTTAGCGGGGGAAGCCTCACAGATACGCAGTATTTT. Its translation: CASSPLSGGSLTDTQYF.

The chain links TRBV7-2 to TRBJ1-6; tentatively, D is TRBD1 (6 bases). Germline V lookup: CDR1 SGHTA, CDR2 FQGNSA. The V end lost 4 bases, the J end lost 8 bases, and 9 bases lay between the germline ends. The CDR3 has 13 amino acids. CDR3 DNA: TGTGCCAGCAGCTACAGGGATGATTCACCCCTCCACTTT. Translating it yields CASSYRDDSPLHF.

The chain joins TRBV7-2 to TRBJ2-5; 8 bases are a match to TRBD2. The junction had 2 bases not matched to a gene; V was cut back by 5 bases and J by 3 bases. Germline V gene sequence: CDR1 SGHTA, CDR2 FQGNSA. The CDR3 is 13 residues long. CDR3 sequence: CASSRSGEETQYF. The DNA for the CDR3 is TGTGCCAGCAGCCGTAGCGGGGAAGAGACCCAGTACTTC.

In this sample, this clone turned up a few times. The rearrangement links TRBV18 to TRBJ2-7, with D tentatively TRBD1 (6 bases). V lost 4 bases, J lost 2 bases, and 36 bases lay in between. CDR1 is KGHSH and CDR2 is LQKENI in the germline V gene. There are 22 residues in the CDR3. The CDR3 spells CASSLSGGQRARGVGPTYEQYF. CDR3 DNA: TGTGCCAGCTCACTCTCTGGTGGACAGCGCGCCCGAGGAGTTGGACCGACCTACGAGCAGTACTTC.

Here the CDR3 reads CATSDFQQGGQETQYF. CDR3 DNA sequence: TGTGCCACCAGTGATTTCCAACAGGGGGGTCAAGAGACCCAGTACTTC. V and J are TRBV24-1 and TRBJ2-5, with 8 bases that match TRBD1. From germline, CDR1 is KGHDR and CDR2 SFDVKD. The length of the CDR3 is 16 residues. The V and J ends lost 1 base and 2 bases, in that order; junction bases with no gene match: 5.

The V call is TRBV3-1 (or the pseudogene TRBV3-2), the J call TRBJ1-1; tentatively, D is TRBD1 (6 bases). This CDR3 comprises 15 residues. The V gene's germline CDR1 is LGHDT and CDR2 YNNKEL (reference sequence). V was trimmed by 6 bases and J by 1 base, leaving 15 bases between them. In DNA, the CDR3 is TGTGCCAGCAGTTACCTCGACAGGAGGAACACTGAAGCTTTCTTT. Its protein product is CASSYLDRRNTEAFF.

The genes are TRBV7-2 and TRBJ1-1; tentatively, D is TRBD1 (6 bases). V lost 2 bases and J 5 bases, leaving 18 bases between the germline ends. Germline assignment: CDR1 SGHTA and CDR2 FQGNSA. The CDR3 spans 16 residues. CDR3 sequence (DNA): TGTGCCAGCAGCTTAATGGCCCACACGAGGGGGACTGAAGCTTTCTTT. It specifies CASSLMAHTRGTEAFF.

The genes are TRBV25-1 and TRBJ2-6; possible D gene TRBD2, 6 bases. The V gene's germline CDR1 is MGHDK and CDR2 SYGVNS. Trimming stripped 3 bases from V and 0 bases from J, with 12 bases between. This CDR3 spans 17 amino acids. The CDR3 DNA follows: TGTGCCAGCAGTGACTCCGGGGGTCGCTCTGGGGCCAACGTCCTGACTTTC. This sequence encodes CASSDSGGRSGANVLTF.

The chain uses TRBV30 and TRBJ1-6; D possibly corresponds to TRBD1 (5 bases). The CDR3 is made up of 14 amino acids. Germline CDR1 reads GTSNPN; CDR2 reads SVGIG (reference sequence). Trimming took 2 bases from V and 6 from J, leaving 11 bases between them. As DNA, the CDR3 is TGTGCCTGGAGTAAAGGGGTAGGTAATTCACCCCTCCACTTT. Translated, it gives CAWSKGVGNSPLHF.

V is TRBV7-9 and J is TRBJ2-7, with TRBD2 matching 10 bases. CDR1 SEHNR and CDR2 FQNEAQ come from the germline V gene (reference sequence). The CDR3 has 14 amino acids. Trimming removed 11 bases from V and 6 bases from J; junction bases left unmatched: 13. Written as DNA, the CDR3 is TGTGCCGGACAAGTGAGCGGGGGGGCTGTCGAGCAGTACTTC. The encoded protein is CAGQVSGGAVEQYF.

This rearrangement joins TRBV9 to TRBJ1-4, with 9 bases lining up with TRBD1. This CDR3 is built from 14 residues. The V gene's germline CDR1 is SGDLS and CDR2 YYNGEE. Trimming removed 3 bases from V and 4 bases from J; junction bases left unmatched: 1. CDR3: CASSADRGNEKLFF. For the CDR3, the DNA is TGTGCCAGCAGCGCGGACAGGGGTAATGAAAAACTGTTTTTT.

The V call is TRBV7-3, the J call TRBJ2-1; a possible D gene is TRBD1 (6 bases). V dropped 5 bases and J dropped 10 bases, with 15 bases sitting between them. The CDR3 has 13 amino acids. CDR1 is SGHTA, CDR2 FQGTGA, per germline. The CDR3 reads CASSQGTLREQFF. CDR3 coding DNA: TGTGCCAGCAGCCAGGGGACCCTAAGGGAGCAGTTCTTC.

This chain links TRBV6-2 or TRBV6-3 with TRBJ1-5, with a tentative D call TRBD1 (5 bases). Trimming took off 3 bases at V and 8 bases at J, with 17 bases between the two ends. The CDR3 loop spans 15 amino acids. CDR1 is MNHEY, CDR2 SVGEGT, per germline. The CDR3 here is CASSYPTQGNEPQHF. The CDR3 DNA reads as TGTGCCAGCAGTTATCCTACCCAGGGAAATGAGCCCCAGCATTTT.

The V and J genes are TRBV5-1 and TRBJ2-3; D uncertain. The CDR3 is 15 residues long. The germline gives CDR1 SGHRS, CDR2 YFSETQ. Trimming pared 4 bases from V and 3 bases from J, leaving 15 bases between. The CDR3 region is CASSPDPARTDTQYF. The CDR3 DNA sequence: TGCGCCAGCAGCCCAGACCCTGCTAGGACAGATACGCAGTATTTT.

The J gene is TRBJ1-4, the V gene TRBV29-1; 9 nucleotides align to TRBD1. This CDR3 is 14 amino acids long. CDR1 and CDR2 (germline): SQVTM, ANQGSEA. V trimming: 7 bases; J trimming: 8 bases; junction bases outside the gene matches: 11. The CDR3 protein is CSATTGGAGEKLFF. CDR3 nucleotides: TGCAGCGCTACAACAGGGGGCGCGGGAGAAAAACTGTTTTTT.

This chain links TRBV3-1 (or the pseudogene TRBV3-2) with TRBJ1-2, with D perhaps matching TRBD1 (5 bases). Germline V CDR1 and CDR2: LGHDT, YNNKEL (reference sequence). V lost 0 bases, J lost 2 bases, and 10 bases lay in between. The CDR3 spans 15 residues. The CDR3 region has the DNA TGTGCCAGCAGCCAAGATCAGGGATTCAACTATGGCTACACCTTC. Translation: CASSQDQGFNYGYTF.

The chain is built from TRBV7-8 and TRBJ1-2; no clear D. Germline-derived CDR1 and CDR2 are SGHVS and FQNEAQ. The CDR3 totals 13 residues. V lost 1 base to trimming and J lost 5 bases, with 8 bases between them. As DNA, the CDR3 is TGTGCCAGCAGCTTAGGGGGAGGGTATGGCTACACCTTC. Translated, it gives CASSLGGGYGYTF.

The CDR3 DNA reads TGTGCCAGCCAAATAATCCTAGCCAATGAGCAGTTCTTC. Protein: CASQIILANEQFF. The genes are TRBV6-6 and TRBJ2-1; maybe TRBD2 (5 bases). Germline V gene sequence: CDR1 MNHNY, CDR2 SVGAGI (reference sequence). The CDR3 is 13 residues long. The V end was cut by 8 bases, the J end by 6 bases, with 14 bases between.

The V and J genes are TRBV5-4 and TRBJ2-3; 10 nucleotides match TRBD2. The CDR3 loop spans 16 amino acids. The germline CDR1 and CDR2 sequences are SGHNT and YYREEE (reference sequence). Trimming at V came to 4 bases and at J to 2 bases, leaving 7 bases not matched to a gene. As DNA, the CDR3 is TGTGCCAGCAGCACCAAAGCGGGGGGGTCCACAGATACGCAGTATTTT. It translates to CASSTKAGGSTDTQYF.

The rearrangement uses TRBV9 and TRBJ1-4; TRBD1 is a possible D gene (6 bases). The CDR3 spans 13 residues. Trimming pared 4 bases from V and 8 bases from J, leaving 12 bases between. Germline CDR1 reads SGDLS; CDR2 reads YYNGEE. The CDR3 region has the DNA TGTGCCAGCAGCAAGGACAGTGGGGAAAAACTGTTTTTT. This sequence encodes CASSKDSGEKLFF.

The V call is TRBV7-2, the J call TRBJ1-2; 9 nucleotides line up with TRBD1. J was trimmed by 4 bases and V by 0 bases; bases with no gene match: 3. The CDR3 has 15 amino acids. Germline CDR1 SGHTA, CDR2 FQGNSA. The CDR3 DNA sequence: TGTGCCAGCAGCTTAGCCCTGGACAGGGGCTATGGCTACACCTTC. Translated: CASSLALDRGYGYTF. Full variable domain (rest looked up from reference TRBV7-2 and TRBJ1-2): GAGVSQSPSNKVTEKGKDVELRCDPISGHTALYWYRQSLGQGLEFLIYFQGNSAPDKSGLPSDRFSAERTGGSVSTLTIQRTQQEDSAVYLCASSLALDRGYGYTFGSGTRLTVV.

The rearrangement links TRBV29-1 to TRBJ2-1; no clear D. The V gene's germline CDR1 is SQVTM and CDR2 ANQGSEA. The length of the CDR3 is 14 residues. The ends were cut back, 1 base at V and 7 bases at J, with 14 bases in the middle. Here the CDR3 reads CSVEVSMAVNEQFF. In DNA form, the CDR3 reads TGCAGCGTTGAAGTGTCGATGGCGGTGAATGAGCAGTTCTTC.

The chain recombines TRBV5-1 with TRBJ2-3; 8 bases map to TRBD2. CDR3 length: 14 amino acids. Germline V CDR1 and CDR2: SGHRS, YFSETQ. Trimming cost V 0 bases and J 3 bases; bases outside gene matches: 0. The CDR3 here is CASSLGLATDTQYF. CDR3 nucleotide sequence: TGCGCCAGCAGCTTGGGACTAGCGACAGATACGCAGTATTTT.

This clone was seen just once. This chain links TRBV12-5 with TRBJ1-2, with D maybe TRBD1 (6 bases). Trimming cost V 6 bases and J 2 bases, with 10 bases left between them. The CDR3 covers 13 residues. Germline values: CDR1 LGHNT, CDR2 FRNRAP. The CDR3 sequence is CASGGQGNYGYTF. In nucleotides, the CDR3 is TGTGCTAGTGGGGGCCAGGGGAACTATGGCTACACCTTC.

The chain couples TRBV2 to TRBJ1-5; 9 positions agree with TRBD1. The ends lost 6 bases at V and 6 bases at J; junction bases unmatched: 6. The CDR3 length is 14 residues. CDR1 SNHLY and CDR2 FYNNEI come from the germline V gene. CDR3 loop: CASSNTGGGQPQHF. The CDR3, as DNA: TGTGCCAGCAGCAACACAGGGGGCGGTCAGCCCCAGCATTTT. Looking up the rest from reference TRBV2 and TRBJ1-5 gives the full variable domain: EPEVTQTPSHQVTQMGQEVILRCVPISNHLYFYWYRQILGQKVEFLVSFYNNEISEKSEIFDDQFSVERPDGSNFTLKIRSTKLEDSAMYFCASSNTGGGQPQHFGDGTRLSIL.

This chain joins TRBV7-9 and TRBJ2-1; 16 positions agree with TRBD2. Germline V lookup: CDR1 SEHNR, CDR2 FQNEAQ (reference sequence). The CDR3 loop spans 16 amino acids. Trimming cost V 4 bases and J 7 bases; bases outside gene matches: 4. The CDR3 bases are TGTGCCAGCAGCTCACCGGGACTAGCGGGAGGGAATGAGCAGTTCTTC. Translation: CASSSPGLAGGNEQFF.

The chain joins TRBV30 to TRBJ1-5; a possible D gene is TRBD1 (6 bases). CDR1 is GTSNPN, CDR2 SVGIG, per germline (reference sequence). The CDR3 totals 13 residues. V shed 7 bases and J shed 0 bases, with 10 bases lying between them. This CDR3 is CAYAGDSNQPQHF. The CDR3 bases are TGTGCCTACGCAGGGGATAGCAATCAGCCCCAGCATTTT.